The 4 T cell receptor beta chains reported below all come from one sample, sequenced in a study of OX40 agonist ivuxolimab in advanced cancers. Produced via immunoSEQ multiplex PCR; TCRdb's table is partial and in-frame only. The sample lists around 80,000 clones, 65% to 90% occurring once. The sample consisted of CD4+ or CD8+ T cells sorted from blood, taken in a trial of the OX40 agonist ivuxolimab. Receptors were obtained from an adult with an advanced solid tumor such as melanoma, head and neck, liver or kidney cancer.

The chain uses TRBV7-8 and TRBJ2-7; 9 bases are a match to TRBD1. Trimming at V came to 2 bases and at J to 2 bases, leaving 7 bases not matched to a gene. The CDR3 contains 16 residues. Looked up from germline, CDR1 is SGHVS and CDR2 is FQNEAQ. This chain's CDR3 is CASSLFRGTGTYEQYF. The CDR3 DNA reads TGTGCCAGCAGCTTATTCAGGGGGACAGGGACCTACGAGCAGTACTTC.

The V call is TRBV12-5, the J call TRBJ1-2; D not certain. The CDR3 totals 12 residues. V dropped 9 bases and J dropped 3 bases, with 11 bases sitting between them. Germline V lookup: CDR1 LGHNT, CDR2 FRNRAP. The CDR3 DNA is TGTGCTAGATATGACGGAGACTATGGCTACACCTTC. This translates into CARYDGDYGYTF.

V usage is TRBV6-1 and J usage is TRBJ2-4; D uncertain. The CDR3 is 14 residues long. V shed 2 bases and J shed 1 base, with 6 bases lying between them. Germline V gives CDR1 MNHNS, CDR2 SASEGT. The CDR3 loop reads CASSEPGAKNIQYF. Here the CDR3 DNA reads TGTGCCAGCAGTGAACCCGGGGCCAAAAACATTCAGTACTTC.

This chain joins TRBV6-5 and TRBJ1-6; the D is unclear. Deletions cut 6 bases from V and 11 bases from J, with 11 bases between. The CDR3 totals 12 residues. The germline CDR1 and CDR2 sequences are MNHEY and SVGAGI. CDR3 in DNA: TGTGCCAGCAGACCGGGCCCCACACCCCTCCACTTT. Encoded protein: CASRPGPTPLHF.